This is a list of T cell receptor beta chains from one sample in a study of siplizumab effects on memory and regulatory T cells. Clones were read by immunoSEQ multiplex PCR, and TCRdb kept only the in-frame ones, dropping some. The data show 85,000 or so clones, around 95% seen once. Material for sequencing was CD8+ T cells sorted from blood. The receptors were gathered from a human donor in good health. Both conserved end residues are part of each CDR3. A D gene is named only where the DNA matches it firmly. Clone size is stated in some rows and not others, as once, few, many or a class when expanded.

DNA,CDR3,J,V,D,size
TGTGCCAGCAGCCCAGCATCACTTATCCCCACAGATACGCAGTATTTT,CASSPASLIPTDTQYF,TRBJ2-3,TRBV13,NA,NA
TGTGCCAGCAGTGAAGGGGCCGGGGAGCTGTTTTTT,CASSEGAGELFF,TRBJ2-2,TRBV2,NA,NA
TGTGCCAGCAGTTTTGGAGGGTACAATGAGCAGTTCTTC,CASSFGGYNEQFF,TRBJ2-1,TRBV27,NA,NA
TGTGCCAGCAGTTACACGGTGTCCGGGGAGCTGTTTTTT,CASSYTVSGELFF,TRBJ2-2,TRBV6-6,NA,NA
TGTGCCAGCAGCAAAGAAAGGCCACTAGCTTTCTTT,CASSKERPLAFF,TRBJ1-1,TRBV21-1,NA,few
TGCGCCAGCAGCCAACCCGGGGCCTCCTACGAGCAGTACTTC,CASSQPGASYEQYF,TRBJ2-7,TRBV4-1,NA,NA
TGTGCCAGCAGCTTAAAAGAGTGGAGGACAGAAATGTACAATGAGCAGTTCTTC,CASSLKEWRTEMYNEQFF,TRBJ2-1,TRBV7-6,NA,NA
TGTGCCAGCAGCCCGTTGGGAGGGGTGAACACTGAAGCTTTCTTT,CASSPLGGVNTEAFF,TRBJ1-1,TRBV9,NA,NA
TGTGCCAGCAGCTTACGGCCCTCTTCTTTGGATGGGAACCCAGGGGCTAGCATTCAGTACTTC,CASSLRPSSLDGNPGASIQYF,TRBJ2-4,TRBV7-6,NA,NA
TGTGCCAGCAGCCCCCTGTCATACGAGCAGTACTTC,CASSPLSYEQYF,TRBJ2-7,TRBV7-9,NA,NA
TGTGCCAGCGGCACTAGCGGGGGTGAGCAGTTCTTC,CASGTSGGEQFF,TRBJ2-1,TRBV9,TRBD2,NA
TGTGCCAGCATTCCGGGAAGAGCTTTCTTT,CASIPGRAFF,TRBJ1-1,TRBV21-1,NA,NA
TGTGCCAGCAGTTTAAGGACTAGCGGGGTCGGGGAGCTGTTTTTT,CASSLRTSGVGELFF,TRBJ2-2,TRBV28,TRBD2,NA
TGTGCTAGCAGCTTAGTTGCGGGAGTACGAGAGACCCAGTACTTC,CASSLVAGVRETQYF,TRBJ2-5,TRBV7-7,TRBD2,NA
TGTGCCAGCAGCTTCGTCGAGGAAATAGATACGCAGTATTTT,CASSFVEEIDTQYF,TRBJ2-3,TRBV7-9,NA,NA
TGTGCCAGCAGCTTAGCGGGATGGGCCGGGGAGCTGTTTTTT,CASSLAGWAGELFF,TRBJ2-2,TRBV5-4,TRBD2,NA
TGTGCCAGCAGCTTACCCCCGGGGGAGGACCACGGGACCGGGGAGCTGTTTTTT,CASSLPPGEDHGTGELFF,TRBJ2-2,TRBV7-9,NA,NA
TGTGCCAGCAGAATACTAGCGGGAGACTACGAGCAGTACTTC,CASRILAGDYEQYF,TRBJ2-7,TRBV28,TRBD2,NA
TGTGCCAGCAGCGCCGGATGGGTTTCCACTGAAGCTTTCTTT,CASSAGWVSTEAFF,TRBJ1-1,TRBV9,NA,NA
TGTGCCAGCAGTGAAGCCCCTCGAACTCCTTGGGGCGAGCAGTACTTC,CASSEAPRTPWGEQYF,TRBJ2-7,TRBV2,NA,once
TGTGCCAGTAGTATGGGCCGGGAGGGCCCCCTTTTTGCAGATACGCAGTATTTT,CASSMGREGPLFADTQYF,TRBJ2-3,TRBV19,TRBD2,NA
TGTGCCAGCAGTTACGGTGGGGCCGGGGAGCTGTTTTTT,CASSYGGAGELFF,TRBJ2-2,TRBV6-6,NA,once